Below are 17 T cell receptor beta chains sequenced from a single sample in a study of T-cell reconstitution after alpha-beta-depleted transplantation in children. TCRbeta library construction was performed incorporating unique molecular identifiers. TCRdb itself ran the PCR reads through MiXCR, one entry per CDR3 protein. The table shows 70,000 or so distinct CDR3 sequences, with 11% occurring only once. The material was PBMCs, obtained before TCRalphabeta/CD19-depleted stem cell transplant. The receptors shown here come from a boy aged 10-17 years with acute myeloid leukemia, due to receive a stem cell transplant.

This clonotype was seen many times. This chain connects TRBV15 to TRBJ2-3; no clear D gene. The germline V and J ends were trimmed by 4 bases and 2 bases, with 13 bases remaining between them. The CDR3 has 15 amino acids. The germline gives CDR1 LNHNV, CDR2 YYDKDF (reference sequence). The CDR3 sequence is CATSKRPKDTDTQYF. The CDR3, as DNA: TGTGCCACCAGCAAAAGGCCAAAAGACACAGATACGCAGTATTTT.

This chain links TRBV24-1 with TRBJ2-1; 14 bases match TRBD2. The CDR3 runs to 15 residues. Per the germline V gene, CDR1 is KGHDR and CDR2 is SFDVKD. Germline trimming cut 5 bases from V and 7 bases from J; bases unmatched to any gene: 3. The CDR3 here is CATSGGTSGRNEQFF. For the CDR3, the DNA is TGTGCCACCAGTGGGGGGACTAGCGGGAGAAATGAGCAGTTCTTC.

This sequence joins TRBV20-1 and TRBJ1-1; a possible D gene is TRBD1 (5 bases). In germline, CDR1 is DFQATT, CDR2 SNEGSKA (reference sequence). The length of the CDR3 is 14 residues. Between the trimmed V and J ends, which lost 0 bases and 0 bases, there was a span of 8 bases. CDR3 residues: CSARDGTVNTEAFF. The CDR3 coding sequence is TGCAGTGCTAGAGACGGGACGGTGAACACTGAAGCTTTCTTT.

This clonotype was counted many times. The chain recombines TRBV6-2 or TRBV6-3 with TRBJ2-2; no clear D. The V gene's germline CDR1 is MNHEY and CDR2 SVGEGT. Deletions cut 6 bases from V and 7 bases from J, with 6 bases between. This CDR3 is built from 11 residues. CDR3 in DNA: TGTGCCAGCAGCCACGGCGGGGAGCTGTTTTTT. Amino acid sequence: CASSHGGELFF.

In its sample, this clonotype was seen many times. The chain joins TRBV12-3 or TRBV12-4 to TRBJ2-3; D is possibly TRBD2 (6 bases). This CDR3 region has 13 residues. Between the trimmed V and J ends, which lost 7 bases and 7 bases, there was a span of 15 bases. The CDR3 nucleotides read TGTGCCAGCACTTACGCCGGGACTTATACGCAGTATTTT. This encodes CASTYAGTYTQYF.

This clonotype was detected many times. The genes are TRBV10-3 and TRBJ2-1; TRBD2 agrees at 9 bases. The CDR3 has 15 amino acids. The germline gives CDR1 ENHRY, CDR2 SYGVKD. V dropped 6 bases and J dropped 6; count of bases not matched to a gene: 9. CDR3 bases: TGTGCCATCAGGGGGCAGACTAGCGGCGTCAATGAGCAGTTCTTC. Its protein product is CAIRGQTSGVNEQFF.

This clonotype was found a few times. This chain connects TRBV29-1 to TRBJ2-1; D is uncertain. V lost 6 bases and J lost 5, with 5 bases in between. Per germline, CDR1 SQVTM and CDR2 ANQGSEA. The CDR3 runs 10 residues. CDR3 loop: CSVGNNEQFF. CDR3 DNA sequence: TGCAGCGTGGGGAACAATGAGCAGTTCTTC.

This clonotype was seen ten or more times. This chain connects TRBV7-2 to TRBJ2-7; D gene ambiguous. CDR1 and CDR2 from the germline V gene are SGHTA and FQGNSA. V lost 1 base and J lost 3, with 4 bases in between. This CDR3 has 12 amino acids. The CDR3 sequence is CASSLDIYEQYF. CDR3 bases: TGTGCCAGCAGCTTAGATATCTACGAGCAGTACTTC.

Ten or more counts support this clonotype. The chain is built from TRBV11-2 and TRBJ1-4; 9 bases match TRBD1. Losses at the gene ends were 5 bases for V and 5 bases for J; bases not matched to a gene: 6. Germline CDR1 reads SGHAT; CDR2 reads FQNNGV. The CDR3 is made up of 15 amino acids. CDR3 residues: CASSPGTGTNEKLFF. The CDR3 DNA is TGTGCCAGCAGCCCAGGGACAGGGACAAATGAAAAACTGTTTTTT.

This clonotype was observed many times. The rearrangement uses TRBV5-1 and TRBJ1-5, with D maybe TRBD1 (5 bases). With 2 bases removed from V and 7 bases from J, the gap between germline ends came to 16 bases. The germline V gene has CDR1 SGHRS and CDR2 YFSETQ. The CDR3 sequence is 15 residues long. In DNA form, the CDR3 reads TGCGCCAGCAGCTTATCTACGGGGGTAGGGCAGCCCCAGCATTTT. Amino acids: CASSLSTGVGQPQHF.

This clonotype has a count of ten or more. The J gene is TRBJ2-3, the V gene TRBV7-9; 10 nucleotides align to TRBD2. This CDR3 is built from 17 residues. Germline values: CDR1 SEHNR, CDR2 FQNEAQ (reference sequence). The V gene end was trimmed by 5 bases and the J gene end by 2 bases; junction bases not matched to a gene: 10. This CDR3 reads CASSTPPSGRLTDTQYF. CDR3 DNA: TGTGCCAGCAGCACACCCCCTAGCGGGAGACTCACAGATACGCAGTATTTT.

The chain joins TRBV28 to TRBJ2-1; 10 nucleotides line up with TRBD2. This CDR3 is built from 14 residues. The V segment lost 3 bases and the J segment 12 bases; nucleotides outside the gene matches: 8. Germline V gene sequence: CDR1 MDHEN, CDR2 SYDVKM. CDR3: CASSFVVAGGGQFF. The CDR3 region has the DNA TGTGCCAGCAGTTTTGTTGTAGCGGGAGGAGGGCAGTTCTTC.

This clonotype has a count of ten or more. This chain connects TRBV5-1 to TRBJ2-7; D call uncertain. The CDR3 has 14 amino acids. Germline-derived CDR1 and CDR2 are SGHRS and YFSETQ. V dropped 4 bases and J dropped 0 bases, with 11 bases sitting between them. CDR3 loop: CASSLDLRSYEQYV. In DNA, the CDR3 is TGCGCCAGCAGCCTGGATCTTCGCTCCTACGAGCAGTACGTC.

There are a few counts of this clonotype. The chain carries TRBV29-1 and TRBJ2-1, with 9 bases identical to TRBD2. This CDR3 has 17 amino acids. Germline loops: CDR1 SQVTM, CDR2 ANQGSEA. Losses at the gene ends were 6 bases for V and 2 bases for J; bases not matched to a gene: 14. CDR3 in DNA: TGCAGCGTACGACTAGCGGACCAAACGCGCGCCTACAATGAGCAGTTCTTC. Encoded protein: CSVRLADQTRAYNEQFF.

This clonotype was found many times. This chain uses TRBV6-5 with TRBJ2-7; D is undetermined. Trimming removed 8 bases at V and 7 bases at J, with 12 bases between. This CDR3 contains 11 residues. CDR1 is MNHEY and CDR2 is SVGAGI in the germline V gene. The CDR3 region has the DNA TGTGCCAGCCTGCCACCGCGGGAGCAGTACGTC. This gives the protein CASLPPREQYV.

This clonotype showed up many times. V and J are TRBV7-8 and TRBJ2-5; 7 nucleotides agree with TRBD1. The germline CDR1 and CDR2 sequences are SGHVS and FQNEAQ. The CDR3 runs to 18 residues. The V and J ends lost 2 bases and 2 bases, in that order; junction bases with no gene match: 14. CDR3 coding DNA: TGTGCCAGCAGCTTAATTCCCCGCAGGGGGTTGGATCAAGAGACCCAGTACTTC. It yields the protein CASSLIPRRGLDQETQYF.

V usage is TRBV4-1 and J usage is TRBJ2-5, with 10 bases matching TRBD1. The germline V gene has CDR1 MGHRA and CDR2 YSYEKL. The J segment lost 7 bases and the V segment lost 3 bases, leaving 14 bases of the junction unmatched. CDR3 size: 17 residues. CDR3 DNA sequence: TGCGCCAGCAGCCAGGTCAACCGGGACAGGGGCGAGCCGACCCAGTACTTC. It encodes CASSQVNRDRGEPTQYF.